The 20 T cell receptor beta chains below were found in one sample sequenced in a study of T cell responses to AZD1222 COVID-19 vaccine. Assay: immunoSEQ multiplex PCR; the TCRdb copy retains only in-frame clones and omits some. The sample lists roughly 140,000 clones; more than 75% were seen once. The material was peripheral blood, obtained on day 0 of AZD1222 vaccination. All receptors derive from an adult in good health.

The V gene is TRBV3-1 (or the pseudogene TRBV3-2), the J gene TRBJ1-3, with D uncertain. This CDR3 is built from 13 residues. Germline-derived CDR1 and CDR2 are LGHDT and YNNKEL (reference sequence). The V and J ends lost 4 bases and 4 bases respectively, with 8 bases between them. The CDR3, as DNA: TGTGCCAGCAGCCCCCGAGGGGGAAACACCATATATTTT. The encoded protein is CASSPRGGNTIYF.

This clone was observed once. The rearrangement uses TRBV4-2 and TRBJ2-3, with 7 bases lining up with TRBD2. V was clipped by 2 bases and J by 5 bases; unmatched bases: 4. The length of the CDR3 is 14 residues. Germline V CDR1 and CDR2: LGHNA, YNFKEQ. This chain's CDR3 is CASSQMGGRDTQYF. CDR3 sequence (DNA): TGTGCCAGCAGCCAAATGGGCGGGAGAGATACGCAGTATTTT.

CDR3 nucleotide sequence: TGTGCCAGCAGTTTGGGTGGCTCTGGGGCCAACGTCCTGACTTTC. It yields the protein CASSLGGSGANVLTF. The gene calls are TRBV28 and TRBJ2-6; D is unresolved. Germline V gene sequence: CDR1 MDHEN, CDR2 SYDVKM. The CDR3 is 15 residues long. Between the trimmed V and J ends, which lost 3 bases and 0 bases, there was a span of 6 bases.

Regarding this clone: Additional DNA sequences in this sample encode the identical CDR3. The V gene is TRBV28, the J gene TRBJ1-1; D is unresolved. CDR1 MDHEN and CDR2 SYDVKM come from the germline V gene. V lost 2 bases, J lost 1 base, and 5 bases lay in between. The CDR3 sequence is 13 residues long. The CDR3 loop reads CASSLPGNTEAFF. CDR3 in DNA: TGTGCCAGCAGTTTACCGGGGAACACTGAAGCTTTCTTT.

The chain joins TRBV7-3 to TRBJ2-1; TRBD1 aligns across 10 bases. Germline V CDR1 and CDR2: SGHTA, FQGTGA. The CDR3 has 15 amino acids. V shed 5 bases, J shed 6 bases, and the junction held 7 bases outside the gene matches. Written as DNA, the CDR3 is TGTGCCAGCAGCCTAGGGACAGGGGCCTTCAATGAGCAGTTCTTC. It codes for CASSLGTGAFNEQFF.

V gene TRBV3-1 (or the pseudogene TRBV3-2) combines with J gene TRBJ2-3; TRBD1 might be the D (5 bases). This CDR3 is built from 15 residues. Germline loops: CDR1 LGHDT, CDR2 YNNKEL (reference sequence). The V gene lost 1 base and the J gene lost 2 bases, with 10 bases spanning the gap. DNA for the CDR3: TGTGCCAGCAGCCAAGGCTCAGGGTACACAGATACGCAGTATTTT. Residues: CASSQGSGYTDTQYF.

This clone has only one observation. The chain joins TRBV9 to TRBJ1-2, with D possibly being TRBD1 (6 bases). The V and J ends lost 5 bases and 4 bases respectively, with 15 bases between them. CDR3 length: 14 amino acids. Germline V lookup: CDR1 SGDLS, CDR2 YYNGEE. The CDR3 spells CASSRGGLGYGYTF. Here the CDR3 DNA reads TGTGCCAGCAGTAGGGGGGGCTTAGGCTATGGCTACACCTTC.

This clone was seen a few times. The V and J genes are TRBV29-1 and TRBJ1-1; 12 nucleotides match TRBD1. V was pared by 5 bases and J by 4 bases, with 2 bases of the junction left unmatched. Germline lookup yields CDR1 SQVTM and CDR2 ANQGSEA. There are 13 residues in the CDR3. CDR3 DNA sequence: TGCAGCGTTTGGGACAGGGGGCCCACTGAAGCTTTCTTT. This gives the protein CSVWDRGPTEAFF.

The CDR3 reads CATSDSWTIPYRSDEQFF. DNA of the CDR3: TGTGCCACCAGCGACTCTTGGACTATCCCATATCGGTCGGATGAGCAGTTCTTC. V and J are TRBV15 and TRBJ2-1, with D perhaps TRBD2 (6 bases). The germline V gene encodes CDR1 LNHNV and CDR2 YYDKDF (reference sequence). Trimming took off 5 bases at V and 8 bases at J, with 28 bases between the two ends. The CDR3 has 18 amino acids.

The rearrangement uses TRBV27 and TRBJ2-4; 9 bases line up with TRBD2. Losses at the gene ends were 5 bases for V and 7 bases for J; bases not matched to a gene: 6. Germline CDR1 and CDR2: MNHEY and SMNVEV (reference sequence). The CDR3 extends over 14 amino acids. The CDR3: CASSSVGLANIQYF. The DNA for the CDR3 is TGTGCCAGCAGTAGTGTAGGACTAGCGAACATTCAGTACTTC.

The J gene is TRBJ2-3, the V gene TRBV7-2, with TRBD2 matching over 7 bases. Per the germline V gene, CDR1 is SGHTA and CDR2 is FQGNSA. This CDR3 has 14 residues. J was trimmed by 5 bases and V by 2 bases; bases with no gene match: 4. The CDR3 region has the DNA TGTGCCAGCAGCTTAAACGCGGGAGTAGATACGCAGTATTTT. Residues: CASSLNAGVDTQYF.

This chain links TRBV7-9 with TRBJ2-3, with 7 bases fitting TRBD2. The V gene end was trimmed by 2 bases and the J gene end by 4 bases; junction bases not matched to a gene: 3. Germline CDR1 and CDR2: SEHNR and FQNEAQ (reference sequence). The length of the CDR3 is 14 residues. CDR3 in amino acids: CASSLSAGPDTQYF. CDR3 DNA: TGTGCCAGCAGCTTATCAGCGGGACCAGATACGCAGTATTTT.

This clone occurred once. The chain is built from TRBV4-1 and TRBJ2-7; 9 bases align to TRBD1. The CDR3 has 18 residues. Per germline, CDR1 MGHRA and CDR2 YSYEKL. Trimming cost V 4 bases and J 6 bases; bases outside gene matches: 19. DNA of the CDR3: TGCGCCAGCAGCCCAAAAGTAATCCCAGTCCGGACAGGGGTCGAGCAGTACTTC. It is translated as CASSPKVIPVRTGVEQYF.

J is TRBJ2-7 and V is TRBV7-8; 14 nucleotides line up with TRBD2. J was trimmed by 9 bases and V by 5 bases; bases with no gene match: 9. The V gene's germline CDR1 is SGHVS and CDR2 FQNEAQ. This CDR3 region has 15 residues. CDR3 DNA sequence: TGTGCCAGCAGCCCAGGGACTAGCGGGAGCAAGGGGCAGTACTTC. Amino acid sequence: CASSPGTSGSKGQYF.

The genes are TRBV4-3 and TRBJ1-6, with D maybe TRBD1 (6 bases). CDR1 is LGHNA, CDR2 YSLEER, per germline. Trimming took off 4 bases at V and 9 bases at J, with 16 bases between the two ends. This CDR3 contains 15 residues. For the CDR3, the DNA is TGCGCCAGCAGCCTAAACAGGGAAAGTGGTTCACCCCTCCACTTT. The encoded protein is CASSLNRESGSPLHF.

The chain combines TRBV7-9 with TRBJ2-4; 9 positions agree with TRBD2. This CDR3 region has 12 residues. Trimming took 6 bases from V and 8 from J; bases not matched to a gene: 2. Germline CDR1 and CDR2: SEHNR and FQNEAQ (reference sequence). The CDR3 sequence: CASSVAGDIQYF. CDR3 bases: TGTGCCAGCAGTGTAGCGGGAGACATTCAGTACTTC.

This clone was recorded a few times. This chain joins TRBV6-6 and TRBJ2-1; possible D gene TRBD1, 5 bases. The V and J ends lost 10 bases and 7 bases respectively, with 8 bases between them. Germline V lookup: CDR1 MNHNY, CDR2 SVGAGI (reference sequence). There are 10 residues in the CDR3. Here the CDR3 reads CATQGNEQFF. The CDR3, as DNA: TGTGCCACCCAGGGTAATGAGCAGTTCTTC.

The CDR3 reads CASSVEDEGTEAFF. The CDR3 DNA reads as TGTGCCAGCAGCGTAGAGGATGAAGGGACTGAAGCTTTCTTT. The chain carries TRBV9 and TRBJ1-1; D is unclear. Trimming pared 0 bases from V and 5 bases from J, leaving 11 bases between. This CDR3 has 14 amino acids. CDR1 is SGDLS and CDR2 is YYNGEE in the germline V gene.

The rearrangement uses TRBV19 and TRBJ1-2, with D hard to call. V was shortened by 3 bases and J by 7 bases, with 15 bases between the two germline ends. The CDR3 has 14 amino acids. Germline V CDR1 and CDR2: LNHDA, SQIVND (reference sequence). The CDR3 spells CASSIETLSGGYTF. DNA for the CDR3: TGTGCCAGTAGTATCGAAACACTGTCTGGTGGCTACACCTTC.

The chain joins TRBV20-1 to TRBJ2-7; D is perhaps TRBD2 (6 bases). Germline-derived CDR1 and CDR2 are DFQATT and SNEGSKA (reference sequence). The CDR3 runs to 16 residues. Trimming stripped 3 bases from V and 3 bases from J, with 21 bases between. As DNA, the CDR3 is TGCAGTGCTAGTTGGTCTTTCGCGGGATCCCTCTACGAGCAGTACTTC. Protein sequence: CSASWSFAGSLYEQYF.